A single T cell receptor (beta chain) is shown here with its context. In its sample, this clonotype was seen a few times. No antigen is known for it. No much larger clone is present one base from it, and per-base qualities are unavailable. The sample was run on an Illumina NovaSeq 6000. cDNA libraries for TCRalpha and TCRbeta were prepared by 5'RACE using constant-segment primers, with sample barcodes and unique molecular identifiers added. RNA was extracted from every sample with Trizol reagent. The libraries were amplified in two PCR steps, and the second step added a second sample barcode and Illumina TruSeq adapters. The libraries were sequenced on an Illumina NovaSeq using 2 x 150 bp paired-end reads. Per the source publication's procedure: With migec v1.2.7, reads were demultiplexed and then collapsed into UMI-guided consensus sequences. With mixcr v2.1.11, UMI consensuses were aligned to TRA and TRB V and J templates and assembled into clonotypes. A clonotype was counted as expanded or contracted only if both edgeR and NoisET called the change significant, with noise models trained on biological replicates. For edgeR calls, the thresholds were a false discovery rate-adjusted p below 0.01 and a log2 fold-change of 1. As an exploratory analysis of dynamics, max-normalized trajectories of the 1000 most abundant clonotypes were examined by PCA with hierarchical clustering. Separately sequenced CD4+ and CD8+ repertoires were used to assign the CD4 or CD8 phenotype of responding clones. The public sequencing data were trimmed at Q25 with fastp and processed into clonotypes with MiXCR by TCRdb, which kept only in-frame beta chains. Entries that share a CDR3 protein sequence are merged under the most common genes and DNA. In this record, the V and J calls reflect TCRdb's handling and not the investigators' own analysis. This sample lists about 440,000 distinct CDR3 sequences; 20% were detected once. Jointly, the top ten make up roughly 8% of the sample.

The CDR3 covers 14 residues, taking in both the cysteine and the phenylalanine. Just the 42-base CDR3 DNA is kept, in frame starting at base 1. CDR1 is given as MGHRA and CDR2 as YSYEKL, both from the germline V gene. V is cut by 1 base and J by 8 bases, and the space between the germline ends is 14 bases. The data were obtained in a study of T-cell memory formation after mild COVID-19 (dated by TCRdb to the early 2020s). A note on the overall study: TCR sequence clusters from the two donors were largely donor specific. In two donors, T-cell clones that expanded and contracted after mild COVID-19 were followed by sequencing TCRalpha and TCRbeta repertoires longitudinally. Two young, previously healthy adult volunteers, one female and one male, were included in the cohort. The full study reports these points: The study included only a couple of mild cases, and larger cohorts that include severe cases with pre-infection samples were judged to be necessary. Clones contracting from day 15 to 85 had balanced CD4/CD8 phenotypes, while a second wave expanding from day 15 to 37 was biased towards CD4+. Contracting CD4+ clones turned up mainly in the CM and EM memory subsets, whereas EMRA was where CD8+ clones were enriched. The detection of some responding clones in pre-infection memory suggests that pre-existing cross-reactive memory T cells joined the SARS-CoV-2 response. Whether the second-wave clones peaking on day 37 were SARS-CoV-2 specific was not confirmed.

Ficoll-Paque density gradient centrifugation was the method used to isolate PBMCs. The sequence was obtained from an adult woman who had mild COVID-19 (a few samples of this study predate the infection). The sample titles of this study are shuffled in the database, so cell type and time point are left out; the donor was told from shared clones. Sequencing was done on a sample of PBMCs or a T cell subset sorted from them (not recorded which). The chain uses TRBV4-1 and TRBJ1-2; D gene: possibly TRBD1, on 6 matching bases. The DNA sequence is as follows: TGCGCCAGCAGCCAAGTCCAGGGGCCCGGAGGCTACACCTTC. Translated, it reads CASSQVQGPGGYTF.